This T cell receptor (beta chain) was captured in a study of OX40 agonist ivuxolimab in advanced cancers. This CDR3 is 18 amino acids long. V dropped 4 bases and J dropped 0 bases, with 16 bases sitting between them. CDR1 is LGHNT and CDR2 is FRNRAP in the germline V gene. Sequencing used immunoSEQ multiplex PCR; TCRdb keeps in-frame clones, though not all of them. The sample yields 49,000 or so clones, approximately 82% seen once. The study's findings and limits: Normalized T-cell clonal expansion was also low in some nonresponders.

At baseline, cycle 4 day 1, and cycle 7 day 1, blood was sampled. As regards this clone: Antigen specificity is unknown.

The V gene is TRBV12-5, the J gene TRBJ1-6; no reliable D call. The sample in question was CD4+ or CD8+ T cells sorted from blood, obtained in a trial of the OX40 agonist ivuxolimab. The TCR comes from an adult with an advanced solid tumor such as melanoma, head and neck, liver or kidney cancer. The CDR3 DNA sequence: TGTGCTAGTGGTTATAGGACGGCGATAAGCTCCTATAATTCACCCCTCCACTTT. Translating gives CASGYRTAISSYNSPLHF.